Following are 10 T cell receptor beta chains from one sample sequenced in a study of T cell responses to AZD1222 COVID-19 vaccine. Data came from immunoSEQ multiplex PCR; TCRdb stores just in-frame clones and leaves some out. The sample shows under 85,000 clones, roughly 84% of them seen only once. Sequenced here: peripheral blood, sampled on day 0 of AZD1222 vaccination. These receptors originate from an adult in good health.

The J gene is TRBJ1-5, the V gene TRBV15, with 10 bases fitting TRBD1. Germline trimming cut 3 bases from V and 3 bases from J; bases unmatched to any gene: 5. Germline CDR1 is LNHNV and CDR2 is YYDKDF (reference sequence). The CDR3 is 16 amino acids. The CDR3 is CATSRTDRGFNQPQHF. CDR3 nucleotides: TGTGCCACCAGCAGGACGGACAGGGGGTTCAATCAGCCCCAGCATTTT.

The V call is TRBV10-2, the J call TRBJ2-4; D remains ambiguous. The V end lost 4 bases, the J end lost 8 bases, and 9 bases lay between the germline ends. Germline V gene lookup returns CDR1 WSHSY and CDR2 SAAADI. The CDR3 runs to 12 residues. The CDR3 sequence: CASSAERHIQYF. The CDR3 DNA sequence: TGCGCCAGCAGTGCTGAGAGGCACATTCAGTACTTC.

A single count supports this clone. This sequence joins TRBV6-5 and TRBJ1-2; 8 bases map to TRBD1. V lost 7 bases, J lost 4 bases, and 8 bases stayed unmatched. Germline values: CDR1 MNHEY, CDR2 SVGAGI. There are 14 residues in the CDR3. The CDR3 protein is CASTPGQGLYGYTF. The CDR3 bases are TGTGCCAGCACTCCCGGACAGGGCCTCTATGGCTACACCTTC.

A single count supports this clone. The junction and the germline gene differ at one end; a read error may be behind it. This rearrangement joins TRBV18 to TRBJ1-5; TRBD1 agrees at 9 bases. The CDR3 is 15 residues long. The germline CDR1 and CDR2 sequences are KGHSH and LQKENI. This chain's CDR3 is CASSLQGQGKQPQHF. Here the CDR3 DNA reads TGTGCCAGCTCACTACAGGGACAGGGCAAGCAGCCCCAGCATTTT.

The rearrangement links TRBV19 to TRBJ2-3; 8 bases are a match to TRBD2. V shed 3 bases and J 5 bases; nucleotides not matched to a gene: 4. The CDR3 has 14 residues. Germline values: CDR1 LNHDA, CDR2 SQIVND (reference sequence). Here the CDR3 DNA reads TGTGCCAGTAGTATTGGCGGGGGGAGAGATACGCAGTATTTT. Protein sequence: CASSIGGGRDTQYF. Drawing the rest from reference TRBV19 and TRBJ2-3, the complete variable domain is DGGITQSPKYLFRKEGQNVTLSCEQNLNHDAMYWYRQDPGQGLRLIYYSQIVNDFQKGDIAEGYSVSREKKESFPLTVTSAQKNPTAFYLCASSIGGGRDTQYFGPGTRLTVL.

This clone turned up a few times. The gene calls are TRBV11-2 and TRBJ2-5; D ambiguous. Per germline, CDR1 SGHAT and CDR2 FQNNGV. There are 17 residues in the CDR3. Trimming removed 0 bases at V and 7 bases at J, with 21 bases between. CDR3 protein: CASSLDSSWTVAWTQYF. Written as DNA, the CDR3 is TGTGCCAGCAGCTTAGATAGTAGTTGGACGGTCGCCTGGACCCAGTACTTC.

This chain connects TRBV2 to TRBJ1-3, with 8 bases identical to TRBD1. Germline-derived CDR1 and CDR2 are SNHLY and FYNNEI. The CDR3 has 15 residues. The V segment lost 4 bases and the J segment 2 bases; nucleotides outside the gene matches: 4. CDR3 bases: TGTGCCAGCAGTGGACAGGGGTATCCTGGAAACACCATATATTTT. As protein: CASSGQGYPGNTIYF.

The rearrangement joins TRBV5-6 to TRBJ1-4; 9 bases line up with TRBD1. Germline values: CDR1 SGHDT, CDR2 YYEEEE. Trimming removed 2 bases from V and 8 bases from J; junction bases left unmatched: 4. CDR3 size: 14 residues. Here the CDR3 DNA reads TGTGCCAGCAGCTTACCGGGACAGGGCGAAAAACTGTTTTTT. Residues: CASSLPGQGEKLFF. Based on the CDR3 plus reference TRBV5-6 and TRBJ1-4, the full variable domain is DAGVTQSPTHLIKTRGQQVTLRCSPKSGHDTVSWYQQALGQGPQFIFQYYEEEERQRGNFPDRFSGHQFPNYSSELNVNALLLGDSALYLCASSLPGQGEKLFFGSGTQLSVL.

This chain links TRBV23-1 with TRBJ2-7, with 9 nucleotides matching TRBD2. TRBV23-1 is assigned to the ORF class and has an uncertain function. V shed 2 bases and J 4 bases; nucleotides not matched to a gene: 9. This CDR3 region has 16 residues. For the CDR3, the DNA is TGCGCCAGCAGTCAAGATTCTAGCGGGACCAATTACGAGCAGTACTTC. Its protein product is CASSQDSSGTNYEQYF.

This clone has just a few counts. This rearrangement joins TRBV6-6 to TRBJ2-2; 7 positions agree with TRBD1. The V gene's germline CDR1 is MNHNY and CDR2 SVGAGI (reference sequence). V lost 9 bases and J lost 1; bases outside the gene matches: 2. There are 13 residues in the CDR3. CDR3 coding DNA: TGTGCCAGTAGACAGGGGAACACCGGGGAGCTGTTTTTT. This codes for CASRQGNTGELFF.